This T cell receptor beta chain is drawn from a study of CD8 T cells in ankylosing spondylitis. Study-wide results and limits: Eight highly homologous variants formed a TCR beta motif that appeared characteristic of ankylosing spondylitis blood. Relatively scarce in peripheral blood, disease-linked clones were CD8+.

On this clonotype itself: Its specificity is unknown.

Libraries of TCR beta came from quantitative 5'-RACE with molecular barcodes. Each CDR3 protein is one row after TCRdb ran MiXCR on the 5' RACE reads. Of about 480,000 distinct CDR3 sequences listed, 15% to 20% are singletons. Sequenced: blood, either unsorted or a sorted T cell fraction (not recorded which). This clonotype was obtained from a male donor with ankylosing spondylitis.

The CDR3 bases are TGTGCCAGCAGCCTTCTGGGGACAGGGGGAAACATTCAGTACTTC. Translation gives CASSLLGTGGNIQYF. The chain combines TRBV7-2 with TRBJ2-4; 11 bases fit TRBD1. This CDR3 spans 15 amino acids. Trimming at V came to 5 bases and at J to 6 bases, leaving 6 bases not matched to a gene. Germline CDR1 SGHTA, CDR2 FQGNSA. The variable domain in full, with the rest retrieved from reference TRBV7-2 and TRBJ2-4, is GAGVSQSPSNKVTEKGKDVELRCDPISGHTALYWYRQSLGQGLEFLIYFQGNSAPDKSGLPSDRFSAERTGGSVSTLTIQRTQQEDSAVYLCASSLLGTGGNIQYFGAGTRLSVL.